The clone carrying this TCR beta chain was observed a handful of times. The data were obtained in a study of T cells in Graves' hyperthyroidism and ophthalmopathy. Amplification yielded TCR beta CDR3 regions, with RNA transcripts as the source. RT-PCR in the first round (using the HTBI primer set) targeted the TCR CDR3. One entry per CDR3 protein results from TCRdb running MiXCR on the multiplex PCR reads. The profile shows under 350,000 distinct CDR3 sequences, less than 30% of them singletons. V trimming: 2 bases; J trimming: 3 bases; junction bases outside the gene matches: 9. The CDR3 length is 18 residues. Per the germline V gene, CDR1 is MNHEY and CDR2 is SVGAGI. These patients, aged 18 to 65, had recently diagnosed hyperthyroidism lasting under 2 months. Exclusion criteria comprised uncontrolled infection, other autoimmune disease, pregnancy or lactation.

The chain recombines TRBV6-5 with TRBJ2-5; 13 nucleotides align to TRBD2. Sequencing input: blood. This receptor was taken from a man in his forties or fifties with Graves' hyperthyroidism that later progressed to Graves' ophthalmopathy. The CDR3 sequence is CASSYRLTSGGAEETQYF. In DNA form, the CDR3 reads TGTGCCAGCAGTTACCGACTAACTAGCGGGGGGGCCGAAGAGACCCAGTACTTC.